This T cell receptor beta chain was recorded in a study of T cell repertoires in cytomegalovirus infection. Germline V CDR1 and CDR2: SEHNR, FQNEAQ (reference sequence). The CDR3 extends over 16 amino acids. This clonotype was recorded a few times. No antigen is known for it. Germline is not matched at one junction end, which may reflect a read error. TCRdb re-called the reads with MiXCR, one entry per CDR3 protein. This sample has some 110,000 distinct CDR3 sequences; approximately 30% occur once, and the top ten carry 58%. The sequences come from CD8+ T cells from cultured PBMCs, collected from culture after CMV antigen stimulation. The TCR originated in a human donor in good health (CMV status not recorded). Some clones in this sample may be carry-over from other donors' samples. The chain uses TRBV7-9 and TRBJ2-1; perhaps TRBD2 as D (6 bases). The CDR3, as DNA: TGTGCCAGCAGCCTAGCCCATCGGGGGATTGGAAATGAGCAGTTCTTC. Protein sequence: CASSLAHRGIGNEQFF.